What follows describes a single TCR beta chain. The antigen is unknown. V gave up 3 bases and J gave up 6 bases, with 8 bases separating them. The CDR3 covers 13 residues. In germline, CDR1 is KGHSH, CDR2 LQKENI. This entry is derived from a study of T cells after yellow fever vaccination. Whole-study findings and limits: Weaker, the secondary response had a peak occurring faster, on day 5 versus 15.

Conversion of TCR transcripts into cDNA relied on 5'RACE template switching, which added a universal primer site and UMIs. TCRdb independently ran MiXCR on the 5' RACE reads; one entry per CDR3 protein. The sample consists of a few hundred thousand distinct CDR3 sequences, around 4% of them appearing once. The TCR comes from a man between 18 and 35 years old who received the YFV17D yellow fever vaccine. The specimen comprised PBMCs, sampled on the day of the yellow fever booster vaccination. The V call is TRBV18, the J call TRBJ2-2, with D perhaps matching TRBD1 (5 bases). The CDR3 loop is CASSPTDPGELFF. Here the CDR3 DNA reads TGTGCCAGCTCACCGACAGACCCCGGGGAGCTGTTTTTT.